The 26 T cell receptor beta chains listed next were all sequenced from one sample in a study of T cells expressing NK-cell markers. TCRdb re-called the 5' RACE reads and gives one entry per CDR3 protein, without DNA. This sample contains about half a million distinct CDR3 sequences. The sequencing input was blood T cells: a sorted CD56 or NKG2C T cell subset, CD4+ or CD8+ T cells, or bulk PBMC T cells (not recorded which). The receptors shown here come from a woman aged 50 to 65 in good health.

This chain joins TRBV11-1 and TRBJ2-7; as DNA is missing, the TRBD2 call by TCRdb cannot be tested. CDR3 length: 17 residues. Germline loops: CDR1 SGHAT, CDR2 FQDESV (reference sequence). The CDR3 sequence: CASSLGGQGLVSYEQYF.

The chain has TRBV3-1 and TRBJ2-4; checking the TCRdb D call of TRBD1 is not possible without DNA. The CDR3 is 16 residues long. Germline CDR1 reads LGHDT; CDR2 reads YNNKEL (reference sequence). This CDR3 is CASSHGQGVLKNIQYF.

This chain connects TRBV20-1 to TRBJ2-2; TCRdb calls TRBD2, which cannot be checked without DNA. CDR1 and CDR2 from the germline V gene are DFQATT and SNEGSKA (reference sequence). The CDR3 is made up of 15 amino acids. CDR3 residues: CSALRPSGSSGELFF.

The chain has TRBV5-1 and TRBJ2-4; the D call of TRBD1 rests on TCRdb alone, since no DNA is present to check it. The germline CDR1 and CDR2 sequences are SGHRS and YFSETQ. The CDR3 runs to 16 residues. The CDR3 spells CASSLEGRGPVNIQYF.

This rearrangement joins TRBV20-1 to TRBJ1-4; the D gene TCRdb calls, TRBD1, cannot be checked with no DNA. This CDR3 spans 17 amino acids. Germline CDR1 DFQATT, CDR2 SNEGSKA (reference sequence). The chain's CDR3 is CSAPPIPGQEKNEKLFF.

The chain links TRBV5-1 to TRBJ2-4; TCRdb names TRBD1, which stays unverified in the absence of DNA. Germline CDR1 SGHRS, CDR2 YFSETQ. The CDR3 spans 16 residues. The CDR3: CASSLAGDVSKNIQYF.

The genes are TRBV12-3 or TRBV12-4 and TRBJ1-1; TCRdb names TRBD1, which stays unverified in the absence of DNA. The CDR3 is 14 residues long. Here the CDR3 reads CASIRGTANTEAFF.

V gene TRBV6-5 combines with J gene TRBJ2-3; the D gene TCRdb calls, TRBD2, cannot be checked with no DNA. The CDR3 is 15 amino acids. CDR1 and CDR2 from the germline V gene are MNHEY and SVGAGI. The CDR3 here is CASSLGRFDTDTQYF.

The chain has TRBV29-1 and TRBJ2-3; lacking DNA, the TRBD2 call made by TCRdb goes unchecked. Germline loops: CDR1 SQVTM, CDR2 ANQGSEA. The CDR3 consists of 15 residues. The CDR3 is CSVLQLAGGTDTQYF.

The V call is TRBV20-1, the J call TRBJ2-5. Per the germline V gene, CDR1 is DFQATT and CDR2 is SNEGSKA (reference sequence). The CDR3 covers 13 residues. Here the CDR3 reads CSARSRVSETQYF.

J is TRBJ2-3 and V is TRBV2; TCRdb's D gene call, TRBD1, goes unchecked for lack of DNA. The CDR3 is 12 amino acids. Germline V gene lookup returns CDR1 SNHLY and CDR2 FYNNEI. The CDR3 spells CAVRGATDTQYF.

J is TRBJ2-5 and V is TRBV12-3 or TRBV12-4; the D call from TCRdb, TRBD1, cannot be confirmed without DNA. The CDR3 is 13 amino acids. CDR3 loop: CASRGPLTETQYF.

The V call is TRBV20-1, the J call TRBJ2-6; TCRdb picks TRBD1, but there is no DNA to check that call. Germline V gene data show CDR1 as DFQATT and CDR2 as SNEGSKA (reference sequence). The CDR3 runs 15 residues. The CDR3 sequence: CSAGGRISGANVLTF.

This chain uses TRBV12-3 or TRBV12-4 with TRBJ2-5; TCRdb returns TRBD1, unconfirmable since there is no DNA. The CDR3 sequence is 15 residues long. This CDR3 reads CASSQGQGSWETQYF.

The chain uses TRBV30 and TRBJ1-2; TCRdb designates TRBD1, a call that cannot be tested without DNA. Germline CDR1 and CDR2: GTSNPN and SVGIG (reference sequence). This CDR3 spans 14 amino acids. This CDR3 reads CAWSGQGHFYGYTF. Full variable domain (remainder filled in from reference TRBV30 and TRBJ1-2): SQTIHQWPATLVQPVGSPLSLECTVEGTSNPNLYWYRQAAGRGLQLLFYSVGIGQISSEVPQNLSASRPQDRQFILSSKKLLLSDSGFYLCAWSGQGHFYGYTFGSGTRLTVV.

The J gene is TRBJ1-5, the V gene TRBV12-5; TCRdb outputs TRBD1, but without DNA this stays unchecked. The CDR3 runs to 14 residues. CDR1 LGHNT and CDR2 FRNRAP come from the germline V gene. The CDR3 spells CASALGQGNQPQHF.

The rearrangement links TRBV6-6 to TRBJ2-7; the D gene TCRdb calls, TRBD2, cannot be checked with no DNA. The CDR3 extends over 15 amino acids. The germline gives CDR1 MNHNY, CDR2 SVGAGI (reference sequence). CDR3: CATGLAGAWGDEQYF.

The V call is TRBV25-1, the J call TRBJ2-5; TCRdb reports TRBD2, a call that lacks DNA to check it against. This CDR3 region has 15 residues. From germline, CDR1 is MGHDK and CDR2 SYGVNS. The CDR3 protein is CASSASTSGSETQYF. The complete variable domain, with remaining parts taken from reference TRBV25-1 and TRBJ2-5, reads EADIYQTPRYLVIGTGKKITLECSQTMGHDKMYWYQQDPGMELHLIHYSYGVNSTEKGDLSSESTVSRIRTEHFPLTLESARPSHTSQYLCASSASTSGSETQYFGPGTRLLVL.

This chain links TRBV2 with TRBJ2-3; without DNA, the TCRdb call of TRBD1 cannot be checked. The germline V gene has CDR1 SNHLY and CDR2 FYNNEI. The CDR3 totals 15 residues. This chain's CDR3 is CASRGALDRGDTQYF.

The chain combines TRBV11-3 with TRBJ2-1; the D call from TCRdb, TRBD2, cannot be confirmed without DNA. There are 16 residues in the CDR3. Germline V lookup: CDR1 SGHNT, CDR2 YENEEA. The CDR3 spells CASSHPWGRMGGEQFF.

V and J are TRBV5-4 and TRBJ2-7; TCRdb names TRBD1, which stays unverified in the absence of DNA. Germline CDR1 and CDR2: SGHNT and YYREEE (reference sequence). This CDR3 is built from 14 residues. This chain's CDR3 is CASSLRAGTGEQNF.

The chain links TRBV5-1 to TRBJ2-1; as DNA is missing, the TRBD2 call by TCRdb cannot be tested. CDR3 length: 14 residues. CDR1 and CDR2 (germline): SGHRS, YFSETQ. CDR3 region: CASSLGSGRAEQFF.

The chain carries TRBV5-1 and TRBJ1-4. The CDR3 has 16 amino acids. Germline V gene lookup returns CDR1 SGHRS and CDR2 YFSETQ. The CDR3 loop is CASSYSFAATNEKLFF.

The chain uses TRBV2 and TRBJ2-5; TCRdb lists TRBD1, though no DNA is available to test this call. Looked up from germline, CDR1 is SNHLY and CDR2 is FYNNEI. CDR3 length equals 13 residues. CDR3 residues: CASSAQGSGTQYF.

This rearrangement joins TRBV5-5 to TRBJ2-5. Germline loops: CDR1 SGHKS, CDR2 YYEKEE (reference sequence). The CDR3 is 18 amino acids. CDR3 loop: CASSLGGTAFSYQETQYF. The whole variable domain, remainder taken from reference TRBV5-5 and TRBJ2-5, is DAGVTQSPTHLIKTRGQQVTLRCSPISGHKSVSWYQQVLGQGPQFIFQYYEKEERGRGNFPDRFSARQFPNYSSELNVNALLLGDSALYLCASSLGGTAFSYQETQYFGPGTRLLVL.

J is TRBJ2-2 and V is TRBV28; TCRdb's assignment of TRBD2 cannot be checked, as there is no DNA. The CDR3 is made up of 13 amino acids. Germline CDR1 and CDR2: MDHEN and SYDVKM. The CDR3 protein is CASSLQVFGELFF.